Each of the 22 T cell receptor beta chains below was sequenced from the same sample in a study of blood T cell repertoires in COVID-19. Measured with immunoSEQ multiplex PCR; TCRdb has only the in-frame clones, and not every one. The data contain about 190,000 clones, 75% to 80% of them seen just once; the ten biggest clones take up more than 25%. Sequenced input: peripheral blood. Every receptor here comes from a woman aged 70-85 years with acute or convalescent COVID-19.

V usage is TRBV3-1 (or the pseudogene TRBV3-2) and J usage is TRBJ1-3; D possibly corresponds to TRBD1 (6 bases). Trimming cost V 1 base and J 2 bases, with 9 bases left between them. The germline CDR1 and CDR2 sequences are LGHDT and YNNKEL (reference sequence). This CDR3 has 15 residues. The CDR3 region has the DNA TGTGCCAGCAGCCAAGGGACAGACCCTGGAAACACCATATATTTT. As protein: CASSQGTDPGNTIYF.

The chain uses TRBV5-1 and TRBJ2-4; TRBD1 might be the D (5 bases). CDR1 and CDR2 from the germline V gene are SGHRS and YFSETQ. The CDR3 has 15 amino acids. V was clipped by 4 bases and J by 0 bases, with 11 bases between them. The chain's CDR3 is CASSDWGLAKNIQYF. In DNA, the CDR3 is TGCGCCAGCAGCGACTGGGGCCTAGCCAAAAACATTCAGTACTTC.

The V and J genes are TRBV2 and TRBJ2-2; 7 bases are shared with TRBD1. The germline CDR1 and CDR2 sequences are SNHLY and FYNNEI. The CDR3 runs to 14 residues. J lost 7 bases, V lost 7 bases, and 9 bases had no gene match. The CDR3 sequence is CASKEQGRFGELFF. The CDR3 coding sequence is TGTGCCAGCAAGGAACAGGGGCGGTTCGGGGAGCTGTTTTTT.

This clone was detected only a few times. The CDR3 DNA reads as TGTGCCACCAGCAGAGAAACTAGTGCCGGGGAGCTGTTTTTT. This sequence encodes CATSRETSAGELFF. V gene TRBV15 combines with J gene TRBJ2-2; D is possibly TRBD2 (5 bases). Germline CDR1 LNHNV, CDR2 YYDKDF (reference sequence). CDR3 length: 14 amino acids. Deletions cut 0 bases from V and 6 bases from J, with 8 bases between.

The V and J genes are TRBV7-9 and TRBJ1-3; D not resolved. The length of the CDR3 is 14 residues. Germline CDR1 reads SEHNR; CDR2 reads FQNEAQ (reference sequence). Trimming shortened V by 6 bases and J by 1 base, and 10 bases separated the two germline ends. The CDR3 sequence is CASRLTGSGNTIYF. The CDR3 bases are TGTGCCAGCAGGCTGACGGGATCTGGAAACACCATATATTTT.

The J gene is TRBJ1-5, the V gene TRBV28; tentative D call: TRBD1 (6 bases). This CDR3 has 15 residues. Germline V CDR1 and CDR2: MDHEN, SYDVKM. Trimming left V 6 bases short and J 5 bases short, with 17 bases between. CDR3: CASRAGQFGDQPQHF. In nucleotides, the CDR3 is TGTGCCAGCAGAGCCGGACAGTTTGGTGATCAGCCCCAGCATTTT. The full variable domain, in which reference TRBV28 and TRBJ1-5 provide the parts outside the CDR3, is DVKVTQSSRYLVKRTGEKVFLECVQDMDHENMFWYRQDPGLGLRLIYFSYDVKMKEKGDIPEGYSVSREKKERFSLILESASTNQTSMYLCASRAGQFGDQPQHFGDGTRLSIL.

The chain recombines TRBV27 with TRBJ1-1; the D gene is possibly TRBD1 (6 bases). Trimming pared 5 bases from V and 0 bases from J, leaving 22 bases between. The CDR3 contains 18 residues. The germline V gene has CDR1 MNHEY and CDR2 SMNVEV (reference sequence). This CDR3 is CASSPTYAGEVMNTEAFF. The DNA of the CDR3 is TGTGCCAGCAGTCCCACTTATGCAGGGGAAGTCATGAACACTGAAGCTTTCTTT.

The chain employs TRBV3-1 (or the pseudogene TRBV3-2) and TRBJ2-1, with a possible D match to TRBD2 (5 bases). The CDR3 has 16 residues. Looked up from germline, CDR1 is LGHDT and CDR2 is YNNKEL (reference sequence). Trimming removed 3 bases from V and 6 bases from J, with 18 bases in between. The CDR3 nucleotides are TGTGCCAGCAGCCACCCCGGGAAGTTGAATACCAATGAGCAGTTCTTC. This gives the protein CASSHPGKLNTNEQFF.

This chain links TRBV19 with TRBJ2-5, with a possible D match to TRBD1 (5 bases). CDR1 and CDR2 (germline): LNHDA, SQIVND (reference sequence). The CDR3 has 14 residues. The V end lost 5 bases, the J end lost 5 bases, and 15 bases lay between the germline ends. As DNA, the CDR3 is TGTGCCAGTAGTCCCGGTGGGGCGGCCGAGACCCAGTACTTC. Its protein is CASSPGGAAETQYF.

This clone was detected a few times. The rearrangement joins TRBV2 to TRBJ2-1, with a weak D call TRBD1 (6 bases). Germline loops: CDR1 SNHLY, CDR2 FYNNEI. Between the trimmed V and J ends, which lost 7 bases and 4 bases, there was a span of 17 bases. The CDR3 extends over 15 amino acids. CDR3 DNA: TGTGCCAGCAACCCACCCTGGGACAATTACAATGAGCAGTTCTTC. Amino acid sequence: CASNPPWDNYNEQFF.

V is TRBV29-1 and J is TRBJ2-1, with 9 bases lining up with TRBD2. The germline CDR1 and CDR2 sequences are SQVTM and ANQGSEA. With 4 bases clipped from V and 3 bases from J, the junction kept 4 bases outside the gene matches. This CDR3 has 14 amino acids. CDR3: CSVGGGDFYNEQFF. CDR3 sequence (DNA): TGCAGCGTTGGCGGGGGGGACTTCTACAATGAGCAGTTCTTC.

J is TRBJ1-2 and V is TRBV25-1; D perhaps matches TRBD1 (5 bases). The CDR3 has 14 residues. Germline loops: CDR1 MGHDK, CDR2 SYGVNS. Trimming cost V 3 bases and J 7 bases, with 15 bases left between them. DNA of the CDR3: TGTGCCAGCAGTGATTTTCAGGGTGATTCTGGCTACACCTTC. As protein: CASSDFQGDSGYTF.

The chain combines TRBV5-8 with TRBJ2-7; 9 positions match TRBD1. The junction had 2 bases not matched to a gene; V was cut back by 0 bases and J by 1 base. The CDR3 runs to 15 residues. CDR1 is SGHTS, CDR2 YDEGEE, per germline. CDR3 DNA: TGTGCCAGCAGCTTGGAGGGGACAGGGTCCTACGAGCAGTACTTC. As protein: CASSLEGTGSYEQYF.

V and J are TRBV30 and TRBJ1-5, with D perhaps matching TRBD1 (6 bases). Germline CDR1 and CDR2: GTSNPN and SVGIG (reference sequence). With 3 bases removed from V and 4 bases from J, the gap between germline ends came to 10 bases. CDR3 size: 13 residues. The CDR3 DNA sequence: TGTGCCTGGAGCAAACAGGGAAATCAGCCCCAGCATTTT. Its protein is CAWSKQGNQPQHF.

The rearrangement links TRBV4-1 to TRBJ1-5, with D unclear. The CDR3 has 14 residues. Germline CDR1 is MGHRA and CDR2 is YSYEKL. V shed 1 base and J shed 7 bases, with 11 bases lying between them. CDR3 DNA sequence: TGCGCCAGCAGCCAAGCGGCGAGGCGGCAGCCCCAGCATTTT. Its protein product is CASSQAARRQPQHF.

This clone came up a few times. V usage is TRBV30 and J usage is TRBJ2-3, with TRBD2 matching 9 bases. The CDR3 is made up of 14 amino acids. V was clipped by 4 bases and J by 3 bases; unmatched bases: 5. Germline CDR1 is GTSNPN and CDR2 is SVGIG (reference sequence). CDR3 sequence reads: CAWTPGLATDTQYF. The DNA for the CDR3 is TGTGCCTGGACCCCGGGACTAGCAACAGATACGCAGTATTTT.

This clone was detected once. The rearrangement uses TRBV15 and TRBJ2-7, with D maybe TRBD1 (5 bases). V shed 0 bases and J shed 2 bases, with 17 bases lying between them. The CDR3 length is 17 residues. Germline V gene data show CDR1 as LNHNV and CDR2 as YYDKDF (reference sequence). CDR3 bases: TGTGCCACCAGCAGAGATTTAAGGCCAGGGATCACCTACGAGCAGTACTTC. Translation gives CATSRDLRPGITYEQYF.

V usage is TRBV19 and J usage is TRBJ2-2; TRBD1 matches 7 bases. Germline values: CDR1 LNHDA, CDR2 SQIVND (reference sequence). Trimming at V came to 5 bases and at J to 4 bases, leaving 10 bases not matched to a gene. The CDR3 runs 16 residues. The CDR3 DNA follows: TGTGCCAGTAGTGAGTGGACAGGATGGGGCACCGGGGAGCTGTTTTTT. This sequence encodes CASSEWTGWGTGELFF.

The chain combines TRBV6-6 with TRBJ2-1, with D possibly TRBD2 on 6 matching bases. CDR3 length equals 15 residues. The V end was cut by 0 bases, the J end by 7 bases, with 13 bases between. In germline, CDR1 is MNHNY, CDR2 SVGAGI (reference sequence). The CDR3 sequence is CASSYSIGGRNEQFF. The CDR3 nucleotides read TGTGCCAGCAGTTACTCGATTGGGGGGAGGAATGAGCAGTTCTTC.

This clone has a single count. The chain links TRBV2 to TRBJ2-7, with 7 positions matching TRBD2. V was pared by 2 bases and J by 3 bases, with 13 bases of the junction left unmatched. The CDR3 covers 17 residues. Germline CDR1 and CDR2: SNHLY and FYNNEI. For the CDR3, the DNA is TGTGCCAGCAGTGAAAGTTTGGCAGCGGGAAGGAACTACGAGCAGTACTTC. As protein: CASSESLAAGRNYEQYF.

The rearrangement links TRBV9 to TRBJ1-6, with TRBD1 matching 9 bases. The CDR3 loop spans 15 amino acids. Germline CDR1 and CDR2: SGDLS and YYNGEE. V shed 3 bases and J 9 bases; nucleotides not matched to a gene: 7. The CDR3 is CASSAYGDRASPLHF. CDR3 nucleotide sequence: TGTGCCAGCAGCGCTTACGGGGACAGGGCTTCACCCCTCCACTTT.

J is TRBJ2-5 and V is TRBV18, with TRBD2 matching over 13 bases. CDR3 length: 17 amino acids. Per germline, CDR1 KGHSH and CDR2 LQKENI. V lost 3 bases to trimming and J lost 4 bases; unmatched junction nucleotides: 8. This CDR3 is CASSPGLAGAWGETQYF. The CDR3 region has the DNA TGTGCCAGCTCACCCGGACTAGCGGGAGCGTGGGGAGAGACCCAGTACTTC. Variable domain in full (rest from reference TRBV18 and TRBJ2-5): NAGVMQNPRHLVRRRGQEARLRCSPMKGHSHVYWYRQLPEEGLKFMVYLQKENIIDESGMPKERFSAEFPKEGPSILRIQQVVRGDSAAYFCASSPGLAGAWGETQYFGPGTRLLVL.